This TCR beta chain is drawn from a study of CD4 T cell repertoires in COVID-19 (dated by TCRdb to the early 2020s). For the wider study: To analyze cross-reactivity, the CFSE-low cells were expanded with IL-2 for about ten days and then labeled again and restimulated with spike proteins from other coronaviruses. TCR Vbeta repertoire analysis of SARS-CoV-2-reactive T cells was conducted at the subset level in a few recovered individuals. The study characterized naturally processed CD4+ T cell responses to SARS-CoV-2 spike and nucleoprotein in COVID-19-recovered individuals, using TCR Vbeta sequencing to assess clonal composition. Summary of the overall study and its limitations: Two or all three memory subsets shared several of the most expanded SARS-CoV-2-reactive clonotypes, which suggests intraclonal diversification. Between about 6 and 26% of SARS-CoV-2 clonotypes were also detected in secondary cultures stimulated with SARS-CoV and/or HKU1 spike, a finding consistent with cross-reactivity.

Concerning this clone: The antigen it binds to is not known. The input lacks base qualities; no much larger clone sits a single base away.

Measured from the cysteine to the phenylalanine, the CDR3 is 17 residues long. Only the CDR3 DNA is retained, 51 bases long and in frame from the first base. The germline V gene provides CDR1 SGHAT and CDR2 FQNNGV. The germline V end is reduced by 1 base and the J end by 1 base; junction bases left unmatched: 6. To prepare the library, the immunoSEQ multiplex PCR assay was applied. The published analysis was carried out like this. To quantify how much the repertoires of different subsets overlapped, the Chao-Jaccard similarity index was used along with counts of shared clonotypes. Here the immuneACCESS table is served through TCRdb, limited to in-frame sequences with V and J called. Missing clones are a known gap in these copies; in checked studies unresolved V genes cover under half, and the rest lacks a known reason. The V and J calls and clone size are taken from that table; D and trimming were inferred from the DNA. The table for this sample lists some 80,000 clones; about four fifths of them were counted only once. The top ten clonotypes cover about 0.58% of the sample.

The time point label here, explained by the study, means: sample from a COVID-19-recovered individual after infection. The donors were patients who had recovered from mild-to-severe COVID-19. Uncultured memory T cell samples were subjected to sequencing directly after ex vivo isolation. From peripheral blood mononuclear cells, the researchers isolated CD4+ total memory, central memory, effector memory and circulating T follicular helper cells. Recombination connected TRBV11-2 to TRBJ2-2, with 7 bases matching TRBD2. The sample consisted of CD4+ T cells from peripheral blood, taken after recovery from COVID-19. This receptor was obtained from a human donor who had COVID-19. The nucleotides are TGTGCCAGCAGCTTAGGCTGGCGGGGGATGAACACCGGGGAGCTGTTTTTT. This translates into CASSLGWRGMNTGELFF.